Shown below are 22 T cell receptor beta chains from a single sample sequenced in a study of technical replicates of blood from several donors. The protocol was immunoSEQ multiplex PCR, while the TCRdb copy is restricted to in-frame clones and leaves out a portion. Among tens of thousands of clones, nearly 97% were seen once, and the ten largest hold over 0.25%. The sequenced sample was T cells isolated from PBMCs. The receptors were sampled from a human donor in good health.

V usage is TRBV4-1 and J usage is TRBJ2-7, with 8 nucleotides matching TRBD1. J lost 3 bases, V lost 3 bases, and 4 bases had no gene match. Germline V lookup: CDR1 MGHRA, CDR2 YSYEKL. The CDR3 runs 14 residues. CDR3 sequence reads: CASSQGTGDYEQYF. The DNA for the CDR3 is TGCGCCAGCAGCCAGGGGACAGGTGACTACGAGCAGTACTTC.

The chain's CDR3 is CASSFYGGLAGSQETQYF. In DNA form, the CDR3 reads TGTGCCAGCAGTTTCTATGGGGGACTAGCGGGATCACAAGAGACCCAGTACTTC. This rearrangement joins TRBV27 to TRBJ2-5; 13 positions match TRBD2. CDR3 length: 18 residues. V lost 3 bases to trimming and J lost 2 bases; unmatched junction nucleotides: 9. Looked up from germline, CDR1 is MNHEY and CDR2 is SMNVEV (reference sequence).

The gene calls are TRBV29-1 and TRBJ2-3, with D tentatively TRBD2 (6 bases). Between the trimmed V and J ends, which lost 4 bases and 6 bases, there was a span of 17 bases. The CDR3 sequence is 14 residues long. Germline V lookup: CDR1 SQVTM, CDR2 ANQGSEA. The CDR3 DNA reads TGCAGCGTTGCCAGCCCGGGAGATTGGGATACGCAGTATTTT. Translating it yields CSVASPGDWDTQYF.

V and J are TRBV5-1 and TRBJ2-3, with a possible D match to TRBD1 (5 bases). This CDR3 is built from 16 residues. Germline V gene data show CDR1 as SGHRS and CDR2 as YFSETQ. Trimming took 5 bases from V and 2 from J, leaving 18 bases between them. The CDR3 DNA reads TGCGCCAGCAGTCGGGCTCTGGCAGGGCACACAGATACGCAGTATTTT. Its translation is CASSRALAGHTDTQYF. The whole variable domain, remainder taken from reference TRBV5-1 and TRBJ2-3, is KAGVTQTPRYLIKTRGQQVTLSCSPISGHRSVSWYQQTPGQGLQFLFEYFSETQRNKGNFPGRFSGRQFSNSRSEMNVSTLELGDSALYLCASSRALAGHTDTQYFGPGTRLTVL.

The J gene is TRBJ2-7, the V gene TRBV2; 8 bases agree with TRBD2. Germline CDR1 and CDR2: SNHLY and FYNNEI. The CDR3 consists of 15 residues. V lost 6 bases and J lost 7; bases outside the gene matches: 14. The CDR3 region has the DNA TGTGCCAGCAGCGAAATAGCGGGAACGGCTTCGGAGCAGTACTTC. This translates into CASSEIAGTASEQYF.

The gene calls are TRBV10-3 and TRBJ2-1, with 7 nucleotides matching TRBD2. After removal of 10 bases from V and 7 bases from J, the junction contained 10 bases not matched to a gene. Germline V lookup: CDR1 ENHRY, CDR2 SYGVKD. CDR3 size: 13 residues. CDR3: CATAAGDSNEQFF. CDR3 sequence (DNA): TGTGCCACCGCGGCGGGAGATTCTAATGAGCAGTTCTTC.

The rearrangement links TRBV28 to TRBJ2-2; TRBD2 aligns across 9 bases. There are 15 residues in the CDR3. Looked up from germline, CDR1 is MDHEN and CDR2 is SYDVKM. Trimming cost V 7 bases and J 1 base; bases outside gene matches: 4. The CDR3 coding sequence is TGTGCCAGCACCAGGCGGGAGGGGAACACCGGGGAGCTGTTTTTT. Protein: CASTRREGNTGELFF.

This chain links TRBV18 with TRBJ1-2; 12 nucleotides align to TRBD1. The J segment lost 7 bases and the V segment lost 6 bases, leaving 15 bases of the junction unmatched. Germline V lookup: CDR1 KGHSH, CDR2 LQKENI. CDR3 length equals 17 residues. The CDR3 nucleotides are TGTGCCAGCTCTCCCGGGACAGGGGGCGTCGGTCTCGGTGGCTACACCTTC. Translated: CASSPGTGGVGLGGYTF.

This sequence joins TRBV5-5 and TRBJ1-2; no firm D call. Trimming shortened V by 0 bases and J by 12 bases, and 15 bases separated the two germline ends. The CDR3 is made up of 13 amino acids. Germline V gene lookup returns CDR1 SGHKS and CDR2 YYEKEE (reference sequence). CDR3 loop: CASSLESWGEDTF. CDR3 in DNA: TGTGCCAGCAGCTTGGAGTCTTGGGGAGAAGACACCTTC.

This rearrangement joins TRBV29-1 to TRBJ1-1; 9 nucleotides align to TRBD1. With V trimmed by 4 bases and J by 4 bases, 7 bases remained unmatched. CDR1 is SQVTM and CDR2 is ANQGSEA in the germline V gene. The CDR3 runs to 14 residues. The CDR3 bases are TGCAGCGTTGCGACTGGGACAGGGAGCACTGAAGCTTTCTTT. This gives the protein CSVATGTGSTEAFF.

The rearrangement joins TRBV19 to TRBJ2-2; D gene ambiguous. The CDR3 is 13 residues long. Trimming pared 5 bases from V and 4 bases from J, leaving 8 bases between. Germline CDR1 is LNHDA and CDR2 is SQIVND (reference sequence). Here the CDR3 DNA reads TGTGCCAGTAGTTTCCAGTCCACCGGGGAGCTGTTTTTT. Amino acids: CASSFQSTGELFF.

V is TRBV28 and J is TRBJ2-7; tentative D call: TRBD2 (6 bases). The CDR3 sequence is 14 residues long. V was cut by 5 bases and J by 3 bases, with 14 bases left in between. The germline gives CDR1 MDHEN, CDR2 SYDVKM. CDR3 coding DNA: TGTGCCAGCAGTCCATTAGCGGAGGGCTACGAGCAGTACTTC. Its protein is CASSPLAEGYEQYF.

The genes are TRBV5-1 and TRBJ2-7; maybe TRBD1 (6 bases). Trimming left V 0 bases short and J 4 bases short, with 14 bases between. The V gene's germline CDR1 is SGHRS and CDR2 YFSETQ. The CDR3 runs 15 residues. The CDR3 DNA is TGCGCCAGCAGCTTGGTAGGGGACATCGATTACGAGCAGTACTTC. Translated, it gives CASSLVGDIDYEQYF.

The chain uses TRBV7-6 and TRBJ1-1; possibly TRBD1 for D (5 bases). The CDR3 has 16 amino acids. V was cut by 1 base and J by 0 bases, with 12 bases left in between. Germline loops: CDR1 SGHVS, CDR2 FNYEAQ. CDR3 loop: CASSLGRGRMNTEAFF. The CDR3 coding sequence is TGTGCCAGCAGCTTAGGAAGGGGCCGAATGAACACTGAAGCTTTCTTT. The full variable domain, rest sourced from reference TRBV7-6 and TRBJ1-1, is GAGVSQSPRYKVTKRGQDVALRCDPISGHVSLYWYRQALGQGPEFLTYFNYEAQQDKSGLPNDRFSAERPEGSISTLTIQRTEQRDSAMYRCASSLGRGRMNTEAFFGQGTRLTVV.

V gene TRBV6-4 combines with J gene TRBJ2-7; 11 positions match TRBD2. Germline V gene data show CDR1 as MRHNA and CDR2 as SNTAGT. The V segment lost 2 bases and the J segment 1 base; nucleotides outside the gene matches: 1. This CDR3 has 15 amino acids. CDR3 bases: TGTGCCAGCAGTGACCGACTAGCGGGGTCCTACGAGCAGTACTTC. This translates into CASSDRLAGSYEQYF.

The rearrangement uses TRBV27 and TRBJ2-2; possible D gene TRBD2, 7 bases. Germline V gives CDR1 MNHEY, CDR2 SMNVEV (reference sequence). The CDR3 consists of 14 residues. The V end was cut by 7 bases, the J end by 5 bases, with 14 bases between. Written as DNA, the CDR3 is TGTGCCAGCACCCTTAGGGGGGGGACCGGGGAGCTGTTTTTT. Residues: CASTLRGGTGELFF.

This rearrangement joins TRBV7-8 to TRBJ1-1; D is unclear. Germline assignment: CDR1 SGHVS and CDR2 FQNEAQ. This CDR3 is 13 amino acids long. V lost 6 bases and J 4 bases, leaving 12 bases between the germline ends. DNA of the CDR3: TGTGCCAGCAGTGCACCACTCGCCACTGAAGCTTTCTTT. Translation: CASSAPLATEAFF.

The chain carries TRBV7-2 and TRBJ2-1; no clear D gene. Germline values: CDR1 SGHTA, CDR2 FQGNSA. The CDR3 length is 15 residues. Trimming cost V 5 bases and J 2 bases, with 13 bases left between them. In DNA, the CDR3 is TGTGCCAGCAGCCTAGAATACAGCACCTACAATGAGCAGTTCTTC. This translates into CASSLEYSTYNEQFF.

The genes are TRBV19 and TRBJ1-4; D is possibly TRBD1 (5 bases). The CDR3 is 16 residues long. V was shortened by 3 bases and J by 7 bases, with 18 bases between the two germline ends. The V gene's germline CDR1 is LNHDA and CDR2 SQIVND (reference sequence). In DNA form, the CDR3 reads TGTGCCAGTAGTATGGAAGGGGTTCTCATCACTGAAAAACTGTTTTTT. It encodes CASSMEGVLITEKLFF.

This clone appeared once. CDR3 region: CASRPGQGATNYGYTF. CDR3 coding DNA: TGTGCCAGCAGGCCGGGACAGGGGGCCACCAACTATGGCTACACCTTC. The chain uses TRBV2 and TRBJ1-2; 12 bases align to TRBD1. The CDR3 consists of 16 residues. The V and J ends lost 6 bases and 2 bases, in that order; junction bases with no gene match: 7. The germline gives CDR1 SNHLY, CDR2 FYNNEI.

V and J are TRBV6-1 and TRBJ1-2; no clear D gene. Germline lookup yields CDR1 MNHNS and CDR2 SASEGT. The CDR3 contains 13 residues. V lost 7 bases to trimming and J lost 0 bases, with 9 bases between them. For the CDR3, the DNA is TGTGCCAGCATGACGGGTGCTAACTATGGCTACACCTTC. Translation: CASMTGANYGYTF.

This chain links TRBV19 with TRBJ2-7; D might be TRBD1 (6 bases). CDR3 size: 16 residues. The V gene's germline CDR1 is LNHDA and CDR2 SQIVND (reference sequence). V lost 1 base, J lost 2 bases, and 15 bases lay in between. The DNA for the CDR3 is TGTGCCAGTAGTATAGCCATAGCAGGGGCCCCCTACGAGCAGTACTTC. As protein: CASSIAIAGAPYEQYF.